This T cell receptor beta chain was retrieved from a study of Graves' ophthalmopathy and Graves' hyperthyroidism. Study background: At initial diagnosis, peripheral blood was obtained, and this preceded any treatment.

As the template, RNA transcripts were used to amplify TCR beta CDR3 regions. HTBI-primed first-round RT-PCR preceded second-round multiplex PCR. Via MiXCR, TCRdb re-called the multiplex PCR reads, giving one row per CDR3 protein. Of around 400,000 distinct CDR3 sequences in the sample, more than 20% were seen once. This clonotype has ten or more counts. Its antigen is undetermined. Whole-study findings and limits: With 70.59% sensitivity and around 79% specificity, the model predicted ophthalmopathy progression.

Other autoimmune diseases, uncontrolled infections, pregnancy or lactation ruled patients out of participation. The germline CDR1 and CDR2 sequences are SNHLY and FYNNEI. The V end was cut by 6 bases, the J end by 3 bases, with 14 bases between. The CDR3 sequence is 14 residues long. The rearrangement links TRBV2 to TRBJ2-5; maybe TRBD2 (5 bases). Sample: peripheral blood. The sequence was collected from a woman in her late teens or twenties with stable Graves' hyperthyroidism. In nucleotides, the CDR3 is TGTGCCAGCAGATTGGACTCATCCGAAGAGACCCAGTACTTC. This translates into CASRLDSSEETQYF.